Below, 31 T cell receptor beta chains from the same sample are listed, as sequenced in a study of blood T cell repertoires in COVID-19. TCRdb's copy holds only in-frame clones and misses some; the assay was immunoSEQ multiplex PCR. The top ten clones hold 7.2% of a sample with about 59,000 clones, 75% to 85% of them seen once. The material sequenced was peripheral blood. The receptors come from a man aged 55 to 69 with acute or convalescent COVID-19.

V gene TRBV19 combines with J gene TRBJ1-5, with D unclear. The CDR3 is 16 residues long. Trimming took off 7 bases at V and 4 bases at J, with 20 bases between the two ends. CDR1 and CDR2 (germline): LNHDA, SQIVND (reference sequence). The CDR3 region has the DNA TGTGCCAGTACTCAGGTCGTAGGAGGATATAATCAGCCCCAGCATTTT. Protein sequence: CASTQVVGGYNQPQHF.

This chain connects TRBV11-2 to TRBJ2-7, with a weak D call TRBD1 (6 bases). The CDR3 totals 15 residues. The V end lost 0 bases, the J end lost 3 bases, and 12 bases lay between the germline ends. Looked up from germline, CDR1 is SGHAT and CDR2 is FQNNGV. CDR3 sequence reads: CASSLEGQLYYEQYF. The CDR3 DNA sequence: TGTGCCAGCAGCTTAGAAGGACAGCTCTACTACGAGCAGTACTTC.

The V gene is TRBV12-3 or TRBV12-4, the J gene TRBJ1-4; 7 nucleotides align to TRBD1. With V trimmed by 6 bases and J by 9 bases, 7 bases remained unmatched. This CDR3 is built from 13 residues. This chain's CDR3 is CASSFAGGQKLFF. CDR3 sequence (DNA): TGTGCCAGCAGCTTTGCAGGGGGACAAAAACTGTTTTTT.

The chain combines TRBV19 with TRBJ1-2, with 9 bases matching TRBD1. The germline V gene has CDR1 LNHDA and CDR2 SQIVND (reference sequence). This CDR3 contains 13 residues. J gave up 8 bases and V 5 bases, and 6 bases lay outside the gene matches. The chain's CDR3 is CASSDTGGWGYTF. For the CDR3, the DNA is TGTGCCAGTAGTGATACAGGGGGCTGGGGCTACACCTTC.

The J gene is TRBJ1-1, the V gene TRBV7-2; tentatively, D is TRBD1 (6 bases). The germline V and J ends were trimmed by 4 bases and 5 bases, with 20 bases remaining between them. CDR1 is SGHTA, CDR2 FQGNSA, per germline. The CDR3 consists of 16 residues. In DNA, the CDR3 is TGTGCCAGCAGCTCGTCGGTGGGGGCGCGGAGGACTGAAGCTTTCTTT. Protein sequence: CASSSSVGARRTEAFF. Together with reference TRBV7-2 and TRBJ1-1, the CDR3 gives the full variable domain: GAGVSQSPSNKVTEKGKDVELRCDPISGHTALYWYRQSLGQGLEFLIYFQGNSAPDKSGLPSDRFSAERTGGSVSTLTIQRTQQEDSAVYLCASSSSVGARRTEAFFGQGTRLTVV.

CDR3 sequence: CASSQRPLRGEKLFF. The DNA for the CDR3 is TGCGCCAGCAGTCAACGCCCCCTAAGAGGGGAAAAACTGTTTTTT. The V gene is TRBV23-1, the J gene TRBJ1-4; D remains ambiguous. TRBV23-1 is filed as an ORF, its function uncertain. V lost 2 bases to trimming and J lost 8 bases, with 15 bases between them. This CDR3 is built from 15 residues.

The J gene is TRBJ1-1, the V gene TRBV5-3, with 7 bases aligning to TRBD1. TRBV5-3 is noted as an ORF with a role that remains uncertain. The CDR3 covers 14 residues. The junction had 1 base not matched to a gene; V was cut back by 2 bases and J by 0 bases. The CDR3 DNA reads as TGTGCCAGAAGCTTCGACAGGGTGAACACTGAAGCTTTCTTT. Translating it yields CARSFDRVNTEAFF.

The chain links TRBV3-1 (or the pseudogene TRBV3-2) to TRBJ1-2; D is uncertain. This CDR3 is 18 amino acids long. V was shortened by 4 bases and J by 1 base, with 22 bases between the two germline ends. Germline V gives CDR1 LGHDT, CDR2 YNNKEL (reference sequence). The CDR3 spells CASSPAGRPQAGNYGYTF. The CDR3 bases are TGTGCCAGCAGCCCAGCGGGGAGACCCCAGGCGGGTAACTATGGCTACACCTTC.

The V call is TRBV19, the J call TRBJ2-7; 8 bases map to TRBD1. Germline V gene sequence: CDR1 LNHDA, CDR2 SQIVND (reference sequence). This CDR3 contains 13 residues. J was trimmed by 5 bases and V by 6 bases; bases with no gene match: 6. The CDR3 loop is CASSDRGYHEQYF. In DNA, the CDR3 is TGTGCCAGTAGCGACAGGGGATACCACGAGCAGTACTTC.

This clone appeared once. The chain employs TRBV7-8 and TRBJ2-2, with D tentatively TRBD2 (6 bases). The V end lost 5 bases, the J end lost 5 bases, and 12 bases lay between the germline ends. This CDR3 spans 14 amino acids. Germline V gene lookup returns CDR1 SGHVS and CDR2 FQNEAQ. In nucleotides, the CDR3 is TGTGCCAGCAGCCACGTTCTAGCGACCGGGGAGCTGTTTTTT. It encodes CASSHVLATGELFF.

As DNA, the CDR3 is TGTGCCATCGCCAGGGGGCGAGGAGAGACCCAGTACTTC. It yields the protein CAIARGRGETQYF. V is TRBV6-5 and J is TRBJ2-5; the match to TRBD1 covers 8 bases. CDR1 is MNHEY, CDR2 SVGAGI, per germline. This CDR3 has 13 residues. J lost 4 bases, V lost 10 bases, and 8 bases had no gene match.

This clone was recorded once. The chain employs TRBV4-2 and TRBJ2-7; 12 bases match TRBD1. V lost 0 bases, J lost 6 bases, and 9 bases stayed unmatched. Looked up from germline, CDR1 is LGHNA and CDR2 is YNFKEQ. CDR3 size: 17 residues. This CDR3 reads CASSQELMGQGAGEQYF. The CDR3 coding sequence is TGTGCCAGCAGCCAAGAGTTGATGGGACAGGGGGCTGGCGAGCAGTACTTC.

About this clone itself: Within the sample, other DNA sequences also encode this same CDR3. V gene TRBV5-1 combines with J gene TRBJ2-7, with 12 bases that match TRBD2. V lost 5 bases, J lost 2 bases, and 5 bases stayed unmatched. The CDR3 covers 15 residues. Germline CDR1 reads SGHRS; CDR2 reads YFSETQ. The CDR3 DNA reads as TGCGCCAGCAGTTCCCTAGCGGGGGGGGCCTACGAGCAGTACTTC. As protein: CASSSLAGGAYEQYF.

V is TRBV7-8 and J is TRBJ2-5, with 7 nucleotides matching TRBD1. The CDR3 covers 15 residues. CDR1 and CDR2 from the germline V gene are SGHVS and FQNEAQ. The junction had 10 bases not matched to a gene; V was cut back by 4 bases and J by 5 bases. This CDR3 reads CASSSFPTGPETQYF. Here the CDR3 DNA reads TGTGCCAGCAGCTCCTTCCCGACAGGGCCGGAGACCCAGTACTTC.

The rearrangement links TRBV7-2 to TRBJ2-3; 12 bases align to TRBD2. V shed 4 bases, J shed 2 bases, and the junction held 4 bases outside the gene matches. Germline CDR1 reads SGHTA; CDR2 reads FQGNSA. The CDR3 loop spans 16 amino acids. The CDR3 spells CASSSGLAGNTDTQYF. CDR3 in DNA: TGTGCCAGCAGCTCTGGACTAGCGGGGAACACAGATACGCAGTATTTT. Filled out from reference TRBV7-2 and TRBJ2-3, the complete variable domain reads GAGVSQSPSNKVTEKGKDVELRCDPISGHTALYWYRQSLGQGLEFLIYFQGNSAPDKSGLPSDRFSAERTGGSVSTLTIQRTQQEDSAVYLCASSSGLAGNTDTQYFGPGTRLTVL.

V and J are TRBV5-1 and TRBJ2-7; 8 nucleotides line up with TRBD1. CDR1 SGHRS and CDR2 YFSETQ come from the germline V gene. This CDR3 has 13 residues. V was clipped by 2 bases and J by 2 bases; unmatched bases: 0. CDR3 amino acids: CASSLQGAYEQYF. The DNA for the CDR3 is TGCGCCAGCAGCTTACAGGGGGCCTACGAGCAGTACTTC.

This clone has only a few counts. This chain links TRBV7-9 with TRBJ2-6, with D possibly being TRBD1 (6 bases). V lost 1 base to trimming and J lost 9 bases, with 25 bases between them. Germline CDR1 and CDR2: SEHNR and FQNEAQ (reference sequence). This CDR3 has 19 residues. The CDR3 sequence is CASSLDGLIRQAGGNVLTF. The CDR3 DNA is TGTGCCAGCAGCTTAGACGGCCTCATCAGACAGGCAGGTGGCAACGTCCTGACTTTC.

V usage is TRBV2 and J usage is TRBJ2-3; 10 nucleotides agree with TRBD1. The ends lost 1 base at V and 6 bases at J; junction bases unmatched: 7. This CDR3 region has 16 residues. CDR1 SNHLY and CDR2 FYNNEI come from the germline V gene. The CDR3 DNA is TGTGCCAGCAGTGAAGATAGGACAGGGGGTGCCGATACGCAGTATTTT. Translating it yields CASSEDRTGGADTQYF.

The CDR3 region is CASSLSWRTYNEQFF. In nucleotides, the CDR3 is TGTGCCAGCAGCTTATCCTGGAGGACCTACAATGAGCAGTTCTTC. V is TRBV5-6 and J is TRBJ2-1, with D possibly TRBD2 on 5 matching bases. V gave up 2 bases and J gave up 2 bases, with 11 bases separating them. Germline loops: CDR1 SGHDT, CDR2 YYEEEE. The CDR3 totals 15 residues.

This chain connects TRBV4-2 to TRBJ2-5; 8 bases map to TRBD2. V was pared by 3 bases and J by 0 bases, with 15 bases of the junction left unmatched. The germline gives CDR1 LGHNA, CDR2 YNFKEQ. This CDR3 has 19 residues. The CDR3 loop is CASSHHGSGDPSYQETQYF. CDR3 DNA sequence: TGTGCCAGCAGCCACCATGGTAGCGGGGACCCATCATACCAAGAGACCCAGTACTTC.

This chain connects TRBV2 to TRBJ2-6; 9 bases agree with TRBD1. The CDR3 extends over 15 amino acids. The germline V gene has CDR1 SNHLY and CDR2 FYNNEI. J gave up 3 bases and V 4 bases, and 1 base lay outside the gene matches. CDR3 DNA: TGTGCCAGCAGTGGGGACAGGGTTGGGGCCAACGTCCTGACTTTC. It encodes CASSGDRVGANVLTF.

V and J are TRBV7-2 and TRBJ2-3; 8 nucleotides agree with TRBD1. The V and J ends lost 6 bases and 2 bases, in that order; junction bases with no gene match: 4. The CDR3 extends over 14 amino acids. Germline CDR1 reads SGHTA; CDR2 reads FQGNSA. DNA for the CDR3: TGTGCCAGCAGGAGGACAGGGCCCACAGATACGCAGTATTTT. It encodes CASRRTGPTDTQYF.

This sequence joins TRBV28 and TRBJ1-1, with TRBD1 as a possible D gene (6 bases). This CDR3 contains 12 residues. In germline, CDR1 is MDHEN, CDR2 SYDVKM. Trimming took off 3 bases at V and 4 bases at J, with 6 bases between the two ends. Here the CDR3 reads CASSFRGTEAFF. Here the CDR3 DNA reads TGTGCCAGCAGTTTCAGGGGCACTGAAGCTTTCTTT.

V is TRBV15 and J is TRBJ2-7; 8 nucleotides align to TRBD1. V lost 5 bases and J lost 6; bases outside the gene matches: 12. CDR3 length: 15 residues. Germline lookup yields CDR1 LNHNV and CDR2 YYDKDF (reference sequence). CDR3 sequence (DNA): TGTGCCACCAGCTTCCGGACAGGGATGGGGAGCGAGCAGTACTTC. This gives the protein CATSFRTGMGSEQYF.

The chain carries TRBV5-1 and TRBJ1-1; the D gene is possibly TRBD1 (6 bases). The CDR3 is made up of 16 amino acids. The germline V gene encodes CDR1 SGHRS and CDR2 YFSETQ. V lost 4 bases and J 3 bases, leaving 19 bases between the germline ends. In nucleotides, the CDR3 is TGCGCCAGCAGCCTCACAGGGTCTAGTAGGTACACTGAAGCTTTCTTT. This gives the protein CASSLTGSSRYTEAFF.

The J gene is TRBJ2-3, the V gene TRBV7-6; TRBD2 matches 7 bases. The length of the CDR3 is 15 residues. CDR1 and CDR2 from the germline V gene are SGHVS and FNYEAQ. The V segment lost 4 bases and the J segment 3 bases; nucleotides outside the gene matches: 7. CDR3 in DNA: TGTGCCAGCAGCTCCTCGAGCGGGGTAACAGATACGCAGTATTTT. Its protein product is CASSSSSGVTDTQYF.

The V call is TRBV25-1, the J call TRBJ2-3, with D perhaps TRBD2 (6 bases). Trimming removed 2 bases from V and 4 bases from J, with 19 bases in between. The CDR3 is 17 amino acids. Germline V CDR1 and CDR2: MGHDK, SYGVNS. DNA of the CDR3: TGTGCCAGCAGTGAAGCCCCGGCCGGGCGGAGGGCAGATACGCAGTATTTT. This encodes CASSEAPAGRRADTQYF.

This sequence joins TRBV7-3 and TRBJ2-2; 10 bases are a match to TRBD1. The J segment lost 3 bases and the V segment lost 5 bases, leaving 3 bases of the junction unmatched. Germline V gene sequence: CDR1 SGHTA, CDR2 FQGTGA. The CDR3 loop spans 15 amino acids. CDR3 bases: TGTGCCAGCAGCCGACAGGGGGCAGACACCGGGGAGCTGTTTTTT. The encoded protein is CASSRQGADTGELFF. Drawing the rest from reference TRBV7-3 and TRBJ2-2, the complete variable domain is GAGVSQTPSNKVTEKGKYVELRCDPISGHTALYWYRQSLGQGPEFLIYFQGTGAADDSGLPNDRFFAVRPEGSVSTLKIQRTERGDSAVYLCASSRQGADTGELFFGEGSRLTVL.

This clone was picked up a small number of times. The chain couples TRBV11-2 to TRBJ1-6; D is possibly TRBD1 (5 bases). Germline V gives CDR1 SGHAT, CDR2 FQNNGV. Trimming took 2 bases from V and 0 from J, leaving 5 bases between them. The length of the CDR3 is 15 residues. The DNA for the CDR3 is TGTGCCAGCAGCTTACAGGGCTCCTATAATTCACCCCTCCACTTT. Its protein product is CASSLQGSYNSPLHF.

This clone was seen once. Other DNA sequences within the sample encode an identical CDR3. The chain employs TRBV28 and TRBJ2-5; D might be TRBD1 (6 bases). V dropped 6 bases and J dropped 5 bases, with 19 bases sitting between them. This CDR3 comprises 15 residues. Germline assignment: CDR1 MDHEN and CDR2 SYDVKM. CDR3 nucleotide sequence: TGTGCCAGCAGCCTCCTTAGGACAGAGAGGGAGACCCAGTACTTC. Its protein product is CASSLLRTERETQYF.

V gene TRBV2 combines with J gene TRBJ2-7; D unresolved. This CDR3 contains 12 residues. Germline lookup yields CDR1 SNHLY and CDR2 FYNNEI. The V and J ends lost 7 bases and 6 bases respectively, with 13 bases between them. DNA for the CDR3: TGTGCCAGCATCCAGGAACACAGCGAGCAGTACTTC. As protein: CASIQEHSEQYF.